This T cell receptor beta chain was captured in a study of T cell responses to AZD1222 COVID-19 vaccine. Study-wide context: The analysis combined second doses at about 4 or about 12 weeks.

This CDR3 contains 14 residues. V was pared by 2 bases and J by 3 bases, with 11 bases between. Germline CDR1 is MDHEN and CDR2 is SYDVKM. General study points: Receipt of two AZD1222 doses was followed by a rise in Spike-specific TCR breadth and depth.

Points on this clone: The antigen is unknown.

Assay used: immunoSEQ multiplex PCR; TCRdb lists only in-frame clones, some missing. This table has 60,000 to 100,000 clones, about 90% appearing once. The clonotype was recovered from an adult in good health. This chain uses TRBV28 with TRBJ2-7; D call uncertain. Source: peripheral blood, taken on day 0 of AZD1222 vaccination. CDR3 coding DNA: TGTGCCAGCAGTTTAAGCCAGATCCACTACGAGCAGTACTTC. This sequence encodes CASSLSQIHYEQYF.